The clone carrying this T cell receptor (beta chain) was seen at least ten times. Time point described: newly diagnosed GD, antithyroid drugs for less than 3 months. PBMC RNA served as the TCR library source. Patients of an endocrinology department in Xi'an, China, were included. Arm-PCR with iRepertoire HTBI primers amplified the CDR3 regions for these TCR beta libraries. MiXCR, run by TCRdb on the multiplex PCR reads, gives a single entry per CDR3 protein. The sample has about 620,000 distinct CDR3 sequences, 16% seen once. V was pared by 4 bases and J by 5 bases, with 7 bases between. Per the germline V gene, CDR1 is KGHDR and CDR2 is SFDVKD. The CDR3 is made up of 12 amino acids. These data come from a study of regulatory T cells in long-lasting Graves disease. These records were also assigned to another study, of T cells in Graves' hyperthyroidism and ophthalmopathy.

J is TRBJ1-2 and V is TRBV24-1, with no clear D. The TCR sequence derives from a woman in her 30s with Graves disease. The input for sequencing was peripheral blood mononuclear cells (PBMCs), taken at new diagnosis, from a patient treated with antithyroid drugs. Written as DNA, the CDR3 is TGTGCCACCAGTGACCCTGATTATGGCTACACCTTC. It yields the protein CATSDPDYGYTF.